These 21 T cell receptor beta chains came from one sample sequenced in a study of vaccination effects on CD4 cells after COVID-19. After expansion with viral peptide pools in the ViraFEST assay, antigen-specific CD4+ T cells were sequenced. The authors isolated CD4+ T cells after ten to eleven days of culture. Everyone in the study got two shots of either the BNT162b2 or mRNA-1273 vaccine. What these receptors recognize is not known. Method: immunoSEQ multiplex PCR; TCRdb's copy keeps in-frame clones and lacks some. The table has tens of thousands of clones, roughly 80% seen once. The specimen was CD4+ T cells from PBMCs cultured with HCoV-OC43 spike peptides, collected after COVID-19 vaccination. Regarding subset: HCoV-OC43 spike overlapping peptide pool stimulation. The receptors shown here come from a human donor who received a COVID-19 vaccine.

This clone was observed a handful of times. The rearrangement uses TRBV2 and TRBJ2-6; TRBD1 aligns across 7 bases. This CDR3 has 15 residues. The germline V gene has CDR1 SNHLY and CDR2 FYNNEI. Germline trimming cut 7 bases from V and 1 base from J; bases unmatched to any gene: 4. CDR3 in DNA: TGTGCCAGCACTCCGGACAGGTCTGGGGCCAACGTCCTGACTTTC. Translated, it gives CASTPDRSGANVLTF.

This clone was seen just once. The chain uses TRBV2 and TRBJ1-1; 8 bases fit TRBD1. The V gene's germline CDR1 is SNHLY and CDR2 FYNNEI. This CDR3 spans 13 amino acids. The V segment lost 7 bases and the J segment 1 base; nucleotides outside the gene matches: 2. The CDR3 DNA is TGTGCCAGCAAACAGGGGGAGAACACTGAAGCTTTCTTT. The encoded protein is CASKQGENTEAFF.

The CDR3 DNA sequence: TGTGCCAGCAGTGAAGCGGGACTTTATCCCTCAGAGACCCAGTACTTC. It translates to CASSEAGLYPSETQYF. The gene calls are TRBV2 and TRBJ2-5; the D gene is possibly TRBD2 (6 bases). Germline V CDR1 and CDR2: SNHLY, FYNNEI. The CDR3 is 16 amino acids. Trimming took off 0 bases at V and 4 bases at J, with 15 bases between the two ends.

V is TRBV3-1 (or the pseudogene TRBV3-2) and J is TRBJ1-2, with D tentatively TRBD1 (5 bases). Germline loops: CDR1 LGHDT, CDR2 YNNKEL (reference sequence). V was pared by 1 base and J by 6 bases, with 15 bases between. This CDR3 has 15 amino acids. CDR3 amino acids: CASSQASGTGHGYTF. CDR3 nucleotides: TGTGCCAGCAGCCAAGCATCGGGAACGGGACATGGCTACACCTTC.

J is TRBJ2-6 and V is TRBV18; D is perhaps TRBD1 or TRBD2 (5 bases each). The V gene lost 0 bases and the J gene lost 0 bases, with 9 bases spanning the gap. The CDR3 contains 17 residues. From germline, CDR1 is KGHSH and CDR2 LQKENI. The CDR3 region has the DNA TGTGCCAGCTCACCACCGGCAGGGACCTCTGGGGCCAACGTCCTGACTTTC. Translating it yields CASSPPAGTSGANVLTF.

As DNA, the CDR3 is TGTGCCACCACGGACGGGAACACTGAAGCTTTCTTT. It specifies CATTDGNTEAFF. The chain combines TRBV24-1 with TRBJ1-1; D uncertain. The CDR3 totals 12 residues. Between the trimmed V and J ends, which lost 8 bases and 1 base, there was a span of 7 bases. From germline, CDR1 is KGHDR and CDR2 SFDVKD.

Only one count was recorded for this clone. CDR3 residues: CAGTGTGPAGELFF. The CDR3 nucleotides read TGTGCCGGAACCGGGACAGGTCCTGCCGGGGAGCTGTTTTTT. J is TRBJ2-2 and V is TRBV7-9; 8 nucleotides agree with TRBD1. This CDR3 is 14 amino acids long. CDR1 SEHNR and CDR2 FQNEAQ come from the germline V gene (reference sequence). V gave up 11 bases and J gave up 6 bases; unmatched junction bases: 11.

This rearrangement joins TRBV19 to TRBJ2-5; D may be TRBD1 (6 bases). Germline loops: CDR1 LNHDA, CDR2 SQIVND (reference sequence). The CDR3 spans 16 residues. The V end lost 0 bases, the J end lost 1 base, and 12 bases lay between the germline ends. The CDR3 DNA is TGTGCCAGTAGTATAGACATCAGGGGACGCCAAGAGACCCAGTACTTC. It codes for CASSIDIRGRQETQYF.

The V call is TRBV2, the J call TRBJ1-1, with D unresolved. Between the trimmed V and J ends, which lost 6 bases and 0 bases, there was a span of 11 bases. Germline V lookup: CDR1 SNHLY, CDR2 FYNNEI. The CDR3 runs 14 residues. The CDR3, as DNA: TGTGCCAGCAGGATGGAGCTCATGAACACTGAAGCTTTCTTT. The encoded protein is CASRMELMNTEAFF. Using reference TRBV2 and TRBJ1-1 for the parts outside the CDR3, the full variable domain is EPEVTQTPSHQVTQMGQEVILRCVPISNHLYFYWYRQILGQKVEFLVSFYNNEISEKSEIFDDQFSVERPDGSNFTLKIRSTKLEDSAMYFCASRMELMNTEAFFGQGTRLTVV.

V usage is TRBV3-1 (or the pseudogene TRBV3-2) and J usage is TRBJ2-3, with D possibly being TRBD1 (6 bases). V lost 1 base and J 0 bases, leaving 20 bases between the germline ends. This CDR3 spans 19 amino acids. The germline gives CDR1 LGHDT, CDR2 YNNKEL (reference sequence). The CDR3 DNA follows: TGTGCCAGCAGCCAAGCGATCCCACAGGGCTCCGGGAGCACAGATACGCAGTATTTT. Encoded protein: CASSQAIPQGSGSTDTQYF.

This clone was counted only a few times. The CDR3 reads CSVPTLGQETQYF. The CDR3 DNA reads as TGCAGCGTTCCGACACTAGGCCAAGAGACCCAGTACTTC. This chain uses TRBV29-1 with TRBJ2-5; tentative D call: TRBD2 (5 bases). Germline V gene data show CDR1 as SQVTM and CDR2 as ANQGSEA. V shed 5 bases and J shed 1 base, with 11 bases lying between them. The CDR3 is 13 residues long. Filled out from reference TRBV29-1 and TRBJ2-5, the complete variable domain reads SAVISQKPSRDICQRGTSLTIQCQVDSQVTMMFWYRQQPGQSLTLIATANQGSEATYESGFVIDKFPISRPNLTFSTLTVSNMSPEDSSIYLCSVPTLGQETQYFGPGTRLLVL.

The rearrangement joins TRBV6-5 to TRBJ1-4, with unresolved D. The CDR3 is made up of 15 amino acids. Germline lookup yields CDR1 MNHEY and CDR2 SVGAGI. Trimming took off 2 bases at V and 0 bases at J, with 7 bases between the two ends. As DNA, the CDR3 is TGTGCCAGCAGTTACGGTGGGGCAACTAATGAAAAACTGTTTTTT. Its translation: CASSYGGATNEKLFF.

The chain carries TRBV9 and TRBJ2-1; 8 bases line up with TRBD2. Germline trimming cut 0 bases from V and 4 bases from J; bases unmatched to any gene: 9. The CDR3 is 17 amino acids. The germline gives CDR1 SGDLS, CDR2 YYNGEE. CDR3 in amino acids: CASSVVGGGRGYNEQFF. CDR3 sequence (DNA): TGTGCCAGCAGCGTAGTCGGGGGGGGGCGAGGGTACAATGAGCAGTTCTTC.

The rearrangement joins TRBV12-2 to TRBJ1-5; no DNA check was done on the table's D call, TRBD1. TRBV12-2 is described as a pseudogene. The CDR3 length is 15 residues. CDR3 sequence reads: CASLRTGTSNQPQHF. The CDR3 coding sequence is TGTGCAAGTCTACGGACCGGGACATCAAATCAGCCCCAGCATTTT.

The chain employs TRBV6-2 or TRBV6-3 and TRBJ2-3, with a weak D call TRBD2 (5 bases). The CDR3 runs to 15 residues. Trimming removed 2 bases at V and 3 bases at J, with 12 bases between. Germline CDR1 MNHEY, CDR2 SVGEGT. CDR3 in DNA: TGTGCCAGCAGTTACATCCCCGGGGAAACAGATACGCAGTATTTT. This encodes CASSYIPGETDTQYF.

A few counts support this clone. CDR3 sequence reads: CASSSSGQAIQTTQYF. The CDR3 nucleotides are TGTGCCAGCAGTTCGTCAGGACAGGCCATACAAACGACCCAGTACTTC. V gene TRBV7-8 combines with J gene TRBJ2-5; 7 positions match TRBD1. The ends lost 6 bases at V and 7 bases at J; junction bases unmatched: 17. The CDR3 sequence is 16 residues long. Germline CDR1 is SGHVS and CDR2 is FQNEAQ.

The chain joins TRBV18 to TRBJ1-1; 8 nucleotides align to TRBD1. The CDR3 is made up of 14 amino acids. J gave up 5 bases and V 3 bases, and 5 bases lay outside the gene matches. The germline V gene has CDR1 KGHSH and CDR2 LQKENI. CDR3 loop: CASSPARGQTEAFF. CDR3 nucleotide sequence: TGTGCCAGCTCACCCGCCAGGGGGCAAACTGAAGCTTTCTTT.

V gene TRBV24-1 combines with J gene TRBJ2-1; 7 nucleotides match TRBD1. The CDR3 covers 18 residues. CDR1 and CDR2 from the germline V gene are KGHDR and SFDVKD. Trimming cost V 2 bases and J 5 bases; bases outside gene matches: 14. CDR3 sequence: CATSDSPIARDSNNEQFF. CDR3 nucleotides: TGTGCCACCAGTGATTCCCCTATAGCCCGGGACAGCAACAATGAGCAGTTCTTC.

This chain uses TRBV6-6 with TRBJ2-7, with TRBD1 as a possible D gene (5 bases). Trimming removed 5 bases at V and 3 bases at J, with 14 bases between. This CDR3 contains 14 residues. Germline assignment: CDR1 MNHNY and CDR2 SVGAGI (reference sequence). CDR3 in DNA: TGTGCCAGCAGTACAGGCTCCTTCCACTACGAGCAGTACGTC. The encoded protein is CASSTGSFHYEQYV.

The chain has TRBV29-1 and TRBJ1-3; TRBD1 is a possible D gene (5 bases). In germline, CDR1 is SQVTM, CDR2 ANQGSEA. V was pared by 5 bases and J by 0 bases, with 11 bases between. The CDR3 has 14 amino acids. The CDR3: CSVQGPSSGNTIYF. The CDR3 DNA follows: TGCAGCGTTCAGGGCCCAAGCTCTGGAAACACCATATATTTT.

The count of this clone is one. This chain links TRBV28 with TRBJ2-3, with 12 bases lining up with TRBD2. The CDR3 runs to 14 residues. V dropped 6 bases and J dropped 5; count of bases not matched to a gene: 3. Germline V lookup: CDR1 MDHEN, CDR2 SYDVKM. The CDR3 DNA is TGTGCCAGCAGCACTAGCGGGGGGTTAGATACGCAGTATTTT. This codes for CASSTSGGLDTQYF.